A selection of T cell receptor beta chains follows, all from one sample in a study of cytomegalovirus exposure and HLA in healthy donors. Some clones are missing from TCRdb's copy, which holds only in-frame ones; the method was immunoSEQ multiplex PCR. The sample shows about 120,000 clones, about 74% of them seen only once. The sequencing input was PBMCs. Every receptor here comes from a female donor in good health and CMV-seronegative. Each CDR3 is given with its conserved first and last residue. Fields, in order: J gene, D gene, clone size, V gene, CDR3 DNA, CDR3 protein. A D gene is named only where the DNA matches it firmly. Where a row states a size, it is once, few, many or the class of an expanded clone; other rows omit it.

J gene: TRBJ1-1
D gene: -
clone size: few
V gene: TRBV2
CDR3 DNA: TGTGCCAGCACTAGTAGGACTTACACTGAAGCTTTCTTT
CDR3 protein: CASTSRTYTEAFF

J gene: TRBJ1-3
D gene: -
clone size: -
V gene: TRBV13
CDR3 DNA: TGTGCCAGCAGCTTAGGGACAGGTTTTGGTGGAAACACCATATATTTT
CDR3 protein: CASSLGTGFGGNTIYF

J gene: TRBJ2-3
D gene: TRBD2
clone size: -
V gene: TRBV2
CDR3 DNA: TGTGCCAGCAGTGCATTGACTAGCGGGGTGGAGGCGCAGTATTTT
CDR3 protein: CASSALTSGVEAQYF

J gene: TRBJ2-3
D gene: -
clone size: -
V gene: TRBV2
CDR3 DNA: TGTGCCAGCAGTGGGGACTTAGGAGCAGATACGCAGTATTTT
CDR3 protein: CASSGDLGADTQYF

J gene: TRBJ2-5
D gene: TRBD2
clone size: -
V gene: TRBV7-2
CDR3 DNA: TGTGCCAGCAGCTTAAATGTCGGGGGGGCGGAGACCCAGTACTTC
CDR3 protein: CASSLNVGGAETQYF

J gene: TRBJ2-3
D gene: -
clone size: -
V gene: TRBV19
CDR3 DNA: TGTGCCAGTAGTATTTCCGTAGCTAGGAGCACAGATACGCAGTATTTT
CDR3 protein: CASSISVARSTDTQYF

J gene: TRBJ2-4
D gene: TRBD2
clone size: few
V gene: TRBV30
CDR3 DNA: TGTGCCTGGAGTATCAGCTCACCGGGGGGAATTCAGTACTTC
CDR3 protein: CAWSISSPGGIQYF

J gene: TRBJ1-2
D gene: -
clone size: -
V gene: TRBV5-4
CDR3 DNA: TGTGCCAGCAGCGGAAAGGACTCCTATGGCTACACCTTC
CDR3 protein: CASSGKDSYGYTF

J gene: TRBJ1-1
D gene: TRBD1
clone size: -
V gene: TRBV4-3
CDR3 DNA: TGCGCCAGCAGCCGAGATATGACAGGGGTGGGCGCCACTGAAGCTTTCTTT
CDR3 protein: CASSRDMTGVGATEAFF

J gene: TRBJ1-5
D gene: -
clone size: -
V gene: TRBV27
CDR3 DNA: TGTGCCAGCAGTTTGGGGGTGGGGGCGCACCAGCCCCAGCATTTT
CDR3 protein: CASSLGVGAHQPQHF

J gene: TRBJ2-3
D gene: -
clone size: -
V gene: TRBV11-3
CDR3 DNA: TGTGCCAGCAGCTTAGTCAGGGATAGTGCGCAGTATTTT
CDR3 protein: CASSLVRDSAQYF

J gene: TRBJ2-7
D gene: -
clone size: -
V gene: TRBV7-8
CDR3 DNA: TGTGCCAGCAGCCCAACGACAGCTACCTCCTACGAGCAGTACTTC
CDR3 protein: CASSPTTATSYEQYF

J gene: TRBJ2-1
D gene: TRBD2
clone size: -
V gene: TRBV4-3
CDR3 DNA: TGCGCCAGCAGCCAAAATCTAGCGGGGGGCTCCTACAATGAGCAGTTCTTC
CDR3 protein: CASSQNLAGGSYNEQFF

J gene: TRBJ2-7
D gene: -
clone size: -
V gene: TRBV27
CDR3 DNA: TGTGCCAGCAGGTTAAACCCCAGCCAGGGCCCCTACGAGCAGTACTTC
CDR3 protein: CASRLNPSQGPYEQYF

J gene: TRBJ1-3
D gene: -
clone size: few
V gene: TRBV5-1
CDR3 DNA: TGCGCCAGCAGCTTTCTTTCTGGAAACACCATATATTTT
CDR3 protein: CASSFLSGNTIYF

J gene: TRBJ2-3
D gene: TRBD1
clone size: -
V gene: TRBV5-1
CDR3 DNA: TGCGCCAGCAGCATGGGCAGGGGGCGCGGCGATACGCAGTATTTT
CDR3 protein: CASSMGRGRGDTQYF

J gene: TRBJ2-7
D gene: -
clone size: once
V gene: TRBV19
CDR3 DNA: TGTGCCAGTACGGATTCTGCACAGAATCCCTACGAGCAGTACTTC
CDR3 protein: CASTDSAQNPYEQYF

J gene: TRBJ1-2
D gene: TRBD1
clone size: -
V gene: TRBV18
CDR3 DNA: TGTGCCAGCTCACCACCCGGTAGGACAGGCGTCTTTAACTACACCTTC
CDR3 protein: CASSPPGRTGVFNYTF

J gene: TRBJ1-2
D gene: -
clone size: -
V gene: TRBV30
CDR3 DNA: TGTGCCTGGAGTGTCAGCCGGGTGACAGGTTCTGTTCGCTATGGCTACACCTTC
CDR3 protein: CAWSVSRVTGSVRYGYTF

J gene: TRBJ2-7
D gene: -
clone size: -
V gene: TRBV27
CDR3 DNA: TGTGCCAGCCACCCCGTGGGCGCCACCTACGAGCAGTACTTC
CDR3 protein: CASHPVGATYEQYF

J gene: TRBJ1-6
D gene: TRBD1
clone size: medium-sized
V gene: TRBV11-1
CDR3 DNA: TGTGCCAGCAGCTTACAGGGACAGTCACCCCTCCACTTT
CDR3 protein: CASSLQGQSPLHF

J gene: TRBJ1-1
D gene: TRBD1
clone size: -
V gene: TRBV9
CDR3 DNA: TGTGCCAGCAGCGTAGGACAGGGGCAGGGTGGCACTGAAGCTTTCTTT
CDR3 protein: CASSVGQGQGGTEAFF

J gene: TRBJ2-5
D gene: -
clone size: -
V gene: TRBV10-3
CDR3 DNA: TGTGCCATCAGTGGGGGTAGTCGGGGGGCATTCCAAGAGACCCAGTACTTC
CDR3 protein: CAISGGSRGAFQETQYF

J gene: TRBJ1-5
D gene: TRBD1
clone size: -
V gene: TRBV13
CDR3 DNA: TGTGCCAGCAGCCTAGGACAGGGTAGGGGCCAGCCCCAGCATTTT
CDR3 protein: CASSLGQGRGQPQHF

J gene: TRBJ2-3
D gene: -
clone size: -
V gene: TRBV7-2
CDR3 DNA: TGTGCCAGCAGCTTAGCGCAGGCGGATACGCAGTATTTT
CDR3 protein: CASSLAQADTQYF

J gene: TRBJ1-3
D gene: -
clone size: few
V gene: TRBV5-1
CDR3 DNA: TGCGCCAGCAGCCTAAGCGGGGGTGAGGACACCATATATTTT
CDR3 protein: CASSLSGGEDTIYF

J gene: TRBJ1-3
D gene: TRBD1
clone size: -
V gene: TRBV7-9
CDR3 DNA: TGTGCCAGCAGCCAACCCACTTGGGACAGGGATCAGCGTGGAAACACCATATATTTT
CDR3 protein: CASSQPTWDRDQRGNTIYF

J gene: TRBJ1-2
D gene: -
clone size: -
V gene: TRBV11-2
CDR3 DNA: TGTGCCAGCAGCTTAGATAACAGCTATGGCTACACCTTC
CDR3 protein: CASSLDNSYGYTF

J gene: TRBJ1-2
D gene: -
clone size: -
V gene: TRBV5-4
CDR3 DNA: TGTGCCAGCAGCTTCCCGGGCGGGCAGGTCTATGGCTACACCTTC
CDR3 protein: CASSFPGGQVYGYTF

J gene: TRBJ2-7
D gene: -
clone size: -
V gene: TRBV7-2
CDR3 DNA: TGTGCCAGCAGCGGCACAGGGAACGCCTACGAGCAGTACTTC
CDR3 protein: CASSGTGNAYEQYF

J gene: TRBJ2-1
D gene: TRBD2
clone size: once
V gene: TRBV11-3
CDR3 DNA: TGTGCCAGCAGCTCCGGCGGGGGGATGACCTACAATGAGCAGTTCTTC
CDR3 protein: CASSSGGGMTYNEQFF

J gene: TRBJ2-2
D gene: -
clone size: -
V gene: TRBV7-9
CDR3 DNA: TGTGCCAGCAGCGGGGGGTTCACCGGGGAGCTGTTTTTT
CDR3 protein: CASSGGFTGELFF

J gene: TRBJ1-6
D gene: -
clone size: -
V gene: TRBV2
CDR3 DNA: TGTGCCAGCCAGGGCGACTATAATTCACCCCTCCACTTT
CDR3 protein: CASQGDYNSPLHF